These 9 T cell receptor beta chains came from one sample sequenced in a study of cytomegalovirus exposure and HLA in healthy donors. The study ran its PCR with 60 Vbeta and 13 Jbeta primers. The assay was immunoSEQ multiplex PCR, and TCRdb's table has in-frame clones only and misses some. The sample records some 150,000 clones, about 82% being singletons. The source material was PBMCs. These receptors came from a woman in her 30s in good health and CMV-seropositive.

The chain uses TRBV7-8 and TRBJ2-1, with 10 bases aligning to TRBD2. In germline, CDR1 is SGHVS, CDR2 FQNEAQ. The ends lost 5 bases at V and 14 bases at J; junction bases unmatched: 18. This CDR3 spans 16 amino acids. The CDR3 DNA reads as TGTGCCAGCAGCCTAACGTCCCAGCGGGGGGGCCATGGAGAGTTCTTC. Translating gives CASSLTSQRGGHGEFF.

The chain recombines TRBV5-1 with TRBJ2-1; 12 bases line up with TRBD2. V was clipped by 3 bases and J by 0 bases; unmatched bases: 1. The CDR3 length is 16 residues. Per the germline V gene, CDR1 is SGHRS and CDR2 is YFSETQ. In DNA, the CDR3 is TGCGCCAGCAGCTCACTAGCGGGGGGCTCCTACAATGAGCAGTTCTTC. Translating it yields CASSSLAGGSYNEQFF. The full variable domain, with the rest looked up from reference TRBV5-1 and TRBJ2-1, is KAGVTQTPRYLIKTRGQQVTLSCSPISGHRSVSWYQQTPGQGLQFLFEYFSETQRNKGNFPGRFSGRQFSNSRSEMNVSTLELGDSALYLCASSSLAGGSYNEQFFGPGTRLTVL.

The V call is TRBV4-1, the J call TRBJ1-1; a weak D match, TRBD1 (6 bases). Trimming removed 0 bases from V and 8 bases from J, with 16 bases in between. The CDR3 consists of 15 residues. From germline, CDR1 is MGHRA and CDR2 YSYEKL. The DNA of the CDR3 is TGCGCCAGCAGCCAAGATTGGACAGTAGTAACAGAAGCTTTCTTT. This codes for CASSQDWTVVTEAFF.

The chain is built from TRBV13 and TRBJ2-2; TRBD2 agrees at 7 bases. The CDR3 has 16 residues. V trimming: 4 bases; J trimming: 5 bases; junction bases outside the gene matches: 10. Germline values: CDR1 PRHDT, CDR2 FYEKMQ (reference sequence). The CDR3 DNA follows: TGTGCCAGCAGCTATGCCCCAGTGCGGGGGACCGGGGAGCTGTTTTTT. Protein sequence: CASSYAPVRGTGELFF.

The rearrangement joins TRBV6-4 to TRBJ2-1; 12 bases agree with TRBD1. The germline gives CDR1 MRHNA, CDR2 SNTAGT. This CDR3 spans 15 amino acids. The J segment lost 8 bases and the V segment lost 5 bases, leaving 7 bases of the junction unmatched. The CDR3 loop is CASSFRDRGPHEQFF. CDR3 sequence (DNA): TGTGCCAGCAGTTTCCGGGACAGGGGGCCACATGAGCAGTTCTTC.

V and J are TRBV9 and TRBJ2-6; weak D call: TRBD2 (7 bases). Germline V gene data show CDR1 as SGDLS and CDR2 as YYNGEE. The V end lost 3 bases, the J end lost 4 bases, and 17 bases lay between the germline ends. The CDR3 loop spans 17 amino acids. The CDR3 DNA follows: TGTGCCAGCAGCGCGAAGGGGAGGGGGGCCGGGGCCAACGTCCTGACTTTC. Protein product: CASSAKGRGAGANVLTF.

The chain recombines TRBV6-6 with TRBJ1-1, with 7 positions matching TRBD1. This CDR3 spans 13 amino acids. J was trimmed by 4 bases and V by 10 bases; bases with no gene match: 9. Germline V gene sequence: CDR1 MNHNY, CDR2 SVGAGI (reference sequence). The CDR3, as DNA: TGTGCCACCTCGCGAGGGGGCACCACTGAAGCTTTCTTT. It specifies CATSRGGTTEAFF.

The chain couples TRBV14 to TRBJ2-3; D may be TRBD1 (5 bases). V was shortened by 5 bases and J by 4 bases, with 10 bases between the two germline ends. The CDR3 sequence is 13 residues long. The germline gives CDR1 SGHDN, CDR2 FVKESK. Here the CDR3 reads CASSVQGADTQYF. The CDR3 DNA reads as TGTGCCAGCAGCGTCCAGGGTGCAGATACGCAGTATTTT. Complete variable domain (other parts from reference TRBV14 and TRBJ2-3): EAGVTQFPSHSVIEKGQTVTLRCDPISGHDNLYWYRRVMGKEIKFLLHFVKESKQDESGMPNNRFLAERTGGTYSTLKVQPAELEDSGVYFCASSVQGADTQYFGPGTRLTVL.

This chain uses TRBV5-5 with TRBJ1-1; no firm D call. Germline V CDR1 and CDR2: SGHKS, YYEKEE (reference sequence). The V and J ends lost 0 bases and 11 bases respectively, with 14 bases between them. CDR3 length: 13 residues. CDR3 sequence reads: CASSLEPLGSAFF. CDR3 in DNA: TGTGCCAGCAGCTTGGAGCCTCTAGGCTCGGCTTTCTTT.